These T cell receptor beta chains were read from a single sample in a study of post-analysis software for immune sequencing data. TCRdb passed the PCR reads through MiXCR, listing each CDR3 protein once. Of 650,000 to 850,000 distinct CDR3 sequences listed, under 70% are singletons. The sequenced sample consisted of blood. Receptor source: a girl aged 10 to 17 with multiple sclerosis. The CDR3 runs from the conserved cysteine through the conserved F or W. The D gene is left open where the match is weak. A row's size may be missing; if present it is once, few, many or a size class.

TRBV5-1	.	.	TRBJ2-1	TGCGCCAGCAGCCGGGAGACTAGCTCCTACAATGAGCAGTTCTTC	CASSRETSSYNEQFF
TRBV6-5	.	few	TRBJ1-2	TGTGCCAGCAGTTACTCGACCGGGAACTATGGCTACACCTTC	CASSYSTGNYGYTF
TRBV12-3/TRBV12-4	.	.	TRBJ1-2	TGTGCCAGCAGTTTGCTTCCTTTTAACTATGGCTACACCTTC	CASSLLPFNYGYTF
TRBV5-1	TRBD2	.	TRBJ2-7	TGCGCCAGCACCCAAGGACAGAGACTAGCGACTGCCTACGAGCAGTACTTC	CASTQGQRLATAYEQYF
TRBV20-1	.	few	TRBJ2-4	TGCAGTGCTAGCGGGTCTTCGGCTATTCAGTACTTC	CSASGSSAIQYF
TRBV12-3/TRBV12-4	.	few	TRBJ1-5	TGTGCCAGCCAGCCCCAGCATTTT	CASQPQHF
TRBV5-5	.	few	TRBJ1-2	TGTGCCAGCAGCTTGGAGAGTTGGCCGAGGATCTATGGCTACACCTTC	CASSLESWPRIYGYTF
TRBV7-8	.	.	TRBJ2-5	TGTGCCAGCAGCTTTCGCCGGACGGCGGCTAAAGAGACCCAGTACTTC	CASSFRRTAAKETQYF
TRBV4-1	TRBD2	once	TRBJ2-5	TGCGCCAGCAGCCAAGATCCGGCTAGCGGGAGGGAGGAGTACTTC	CASSQDPASGREEYF
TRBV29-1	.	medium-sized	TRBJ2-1	TGCAGCGTTTACCCCAGGGGGGAGGGAGTGATCGGTGAGCAGTTCTTC	CSVYPRGEGVIGEQFF
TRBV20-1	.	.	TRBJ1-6	TGCAGTGCAGTTCAGACCGGGTCCCACTATAATTCACCCCTCCACTTT	CSAVQTGSHYNSPLHF
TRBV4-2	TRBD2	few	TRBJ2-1	TGTGCCAGCAGCCTTCAGACTAGCGGGGAAACCAATGAGCAGTTCTTC	CASSLQTSGETNEQFF
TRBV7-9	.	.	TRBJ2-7	TGTGCCAGCAGCTTAGGGACCCGACTCCACGAGCAGTACTTC	CASSLGTRLHEQYF
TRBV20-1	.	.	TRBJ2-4	TGCAGTGCTAGAGATATTGATGGCCAAGAGACTCAGTACTTC	CSARDIDGQETQYF
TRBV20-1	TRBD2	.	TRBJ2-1	TGCAGTGCTTCGACTAGCGGGAGCATTAGAGTTGAGCAGTTCTTC	CSASTSGSIRVEQFF
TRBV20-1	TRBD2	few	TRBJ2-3	TGCAGTGCCCCGCCTAGCGGGAGGGCCGAAGATACGCAGTATTTT	CSAPPSGRAEDTQYF
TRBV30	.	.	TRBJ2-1	TGTGCCAAGGGATACAGTCAATCCTACAATGAGCAGTTCTTC	CAKGYSQSYNEQFF
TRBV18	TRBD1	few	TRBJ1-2	TGTGCCAGCTCACCCGGACAGGGGAGTAACTATGGCTACACCTTC	CASSPGQGSNYGYTF
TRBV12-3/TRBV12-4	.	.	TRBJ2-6	TGTGCCAGCAGTTTAATTTTGCGACGGGGCTCTGGGGCCAACGTCCTGACTTTC	CASSLILRRGSGANVLTF
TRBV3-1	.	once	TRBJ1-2	TGTGCCAGCAGCCAAGGCGGCGTGGGACAAAGCTATGGCTACACCTTC	CASSQGGVGQSYGYTF
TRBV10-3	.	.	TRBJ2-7	TGTGCCATCAGTGACAGGGGCTACGAGCAGTACTTC	CAISDRGYEQYF
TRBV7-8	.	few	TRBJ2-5	TGTGCCAGCAACCGGCGGCCACCGGAGACCCAGTACTTC	CASNRRPPETQYF
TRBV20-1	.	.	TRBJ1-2	TGCAGTGCTCGGACAAGGATGGGTCCTAACTATGGCTACACCTTC	CSARTRMGPNYGYTF
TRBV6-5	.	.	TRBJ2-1	TGTGCCAGCAGTTACGTTCGGGTTGGAGCTCCTGAGCAGTTCTTC	CASSYVRVGAPEQFF
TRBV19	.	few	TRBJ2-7	TGTGCCAGTAGTCGAGGGGCCCAACTAGGATACGAGCAGTACTTC	CASSRGAQLGYEQYF
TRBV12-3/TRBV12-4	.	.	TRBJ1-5	TGTGCCAGCAGTTTTGGTTTGGATTGGACAAGCAATCAGCCCCAGCATTTT	CASSFGLDWTSNQPQHF
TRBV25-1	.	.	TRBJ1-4	TGTGCCAGCAGTGAATGGAAGAGGGATTCTCGGGAAAAACTGTTTTTT	CASSEWKRDSREKLFF
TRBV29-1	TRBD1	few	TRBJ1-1	TGCAGCGCCGCTCCGACAGGGAACCCTGAAGCTTTCTTT	CSAAPTGNPEAFF
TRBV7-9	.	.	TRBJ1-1	TGTGCCAGCAGCTTGTGGGGGGGCCGGAACACTGAAGCTTTCTTT	CASSLWGGRNTEAFF
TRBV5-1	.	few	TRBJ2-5	TGCGCCAGCAGCCTGCGAGCTGGGTGGTCAGAGACCCAGTACTTC	CASSLRAGWSETQYF
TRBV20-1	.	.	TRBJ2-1	TGCAGTGCTAGCCCCTTAAGAGACAGGCAGTTCTTC	CSASPLRDRQFF
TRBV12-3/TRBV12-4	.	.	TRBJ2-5	TGTGCCGGCAGTGCGGGGCCAGGGGGACAGACCCAGTACTTC	CAGSAGPGGQTQYF
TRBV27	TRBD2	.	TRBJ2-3	TGTGCCAGCAGTTCAACTAGCGGGATAGGTACGCAGTATTTT	CASSSTSGIGTQYF
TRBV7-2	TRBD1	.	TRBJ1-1	TGTGCCAGCAGGGGGGACAGGGGCGCAGCTTTCTTT	CASRGDRGAAFF
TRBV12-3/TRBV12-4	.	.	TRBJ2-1	TGTGCCAGCAGTCCTCCCCCAGCCCACAATGAGCAGTTCTTC	CASSPPPAHNEQFF
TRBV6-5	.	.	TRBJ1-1	TGTGCCAGCAGCCCCGGGACAATCCCTGAAGCTTTCTTT	CASSPGTIPEAFF
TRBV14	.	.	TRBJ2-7	TGTGCCAGCAAGGGCGGTAGCTCCTACGAGCAGTACTTC	CASKGGSSYEQYF
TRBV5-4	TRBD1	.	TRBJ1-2	TGTGCCAGCAGCTTGGCCACGTCAGGGGGCGGAGGCTACACCTTC	CASSLATSGGGGYTF
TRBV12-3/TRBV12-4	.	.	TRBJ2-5	TGTGCCAGCAGTTATCTTGAGGGACAAGAGACCCAGTACTTC	CASSYLEGQETQYF
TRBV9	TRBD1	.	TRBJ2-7	TGTGCCAGCAGCCCCCGAGACAGGGCGAGCTCCTACGAGCAGTACTTC	CASSPRDRASSYEQYF
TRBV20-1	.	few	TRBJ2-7	TGCAGTGCTAGTCATCCAGCAACCTACGAGCAGTACTTC	CSASHPATYEQYF
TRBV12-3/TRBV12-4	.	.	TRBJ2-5	TGTGCCAGCAGTTCCTTGGCTCGGGAGACCCAGTACTTC	CASSSLARETQYF
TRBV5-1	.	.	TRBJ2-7	TGCGCCAGCAGCCTCAGCCCCTTACAGGACCAACGGGCCTACGAGCAGTACTTC	CASSLSPLQDQRAYEQYF
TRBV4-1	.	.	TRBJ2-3	TGCGCCAGCAGCCAAGAAGGGACCTTCCTCTGGACCACAGATACGCAGTATTTT	CASSQEGTFLWTTDTQYF
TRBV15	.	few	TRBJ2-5	TGTGCCACCAGCAGAGAGGTCAGGGGAGGCCAAGAGACCCAGTACTTC	CATSREVRGGQETQYF
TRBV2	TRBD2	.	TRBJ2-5	TGTGCCAGCAATCCGGACAGCGGGAGCCGGGAGACCCAGTACTTC	CASNPDSGSRETQYF
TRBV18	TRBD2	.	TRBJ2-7	TGTGCCAGCTCACCCGGACTAGCGGGAAAGTACGAGCAGTACTTC	CASSPGLAGKYEQYF
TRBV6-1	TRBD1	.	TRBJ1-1	TGTGCCAGCAGCAAAAGAACCATACAGGGGGCTATGGGAACTGAAGCTTTCTTT	CASSKRTIQGAMGTEAFF
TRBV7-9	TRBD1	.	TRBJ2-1	TGTGCCAGCAGCTTGCTACCCGGGACAGGTTACAATGAGCAGTTCTTC	CASSLLPGTGYNEQFF
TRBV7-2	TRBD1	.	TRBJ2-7	TGTGCCAGCAGCCCGGACAGGTTCCGCTCCTACGAGCAGTACTTC	CASSPDRFRSYEQYF
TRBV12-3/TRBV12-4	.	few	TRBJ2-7	TGTGCCAGCAGTCACTACCTTCAGGGCTCCTACGAGCAGTACTTC	CASSHYLQGSYEQYF